These 32 T cell receptor beta chains were all obtained from the same sample, sequenced in a study of CXCR3-negative and CXCR3-positive naive CD8 T cells. Libraries of TRB cDNA were made by 5' RACE and carried UMIs. From the 5' RACE reads, TCRdb lists one entry per CDR3 protein and no DNA. The sample table sets out over 100,000 distinct CDR3 sequences. Sequencing was performed on naive CXCR3- CD8+ T cells from blood. As to subset: CD45RO-CCR7+CD27+CD95- naive CD8+ T cells lacking CXCR3 (TNR3-). The receptors here all came from a human donor in good health. Some clones in this sample may be carry-over from other donors' samples.

The chain employs TRBV20-1 and TRBJ2-1; with no DNA, the TCRdb D assignment of TRBD2 cannot be verified. Germline loops: CDR1 DFQATT, CDR2 SNEGSKA (reference sequence). The CDR3 runs to 14 residues. CDR3 sequence: CSARWLATRDEQFF.

This chain connects TRBV7-9 to TRBJ2-1; lacking DNA, the TRBD2 call made by TCRdb goes unchecked. Germline V gene lookup returns CDR1 SEHNR and CDR2 FQNEAQ (reference sequence). CDR3 size: 15 residues. CDR3 protein: CASSPSGLGSHEQFF.

The chain joins TRBV7-9 to TRBJ1-3; lacking DNA, the TRBD1 call made by TCRdb goes unchecked. This CDR3 spans 14 amino acids. CDR1 is SEHNR and CDR2 is FQNEAQ in the germline V gene (reference sequence). CDR3 in amino acids: CANSDRDSGNTIYF.

The J gene is TRBJ2-1, the V gene TRBV5-1. Germline V gene data show CDR1 as SGHRS and CDR2 as YFSETQ. The CDR3 spans 14 residues. The CDR3: CASSLVAAGDEQFF.

This chain links TRBV7-2 with TRBJ1-4; TCRdb gives TRBD1 as the D gene, but with no DNA this cannot be confirmed. CDR1 and CDR2 from the germline V gene are SGHTA and FQGNSA. This CDR3 is built from 13 residues. The CDR3 here is CASSQTGNEKLFF.

The chain uses TRBV4-1 and TRBJ1-2. This CDR3 spans 14 amino acids. Germline values: CDR1 MGHRA, CDR2 YSYEKL. CDR3 residues: CASSQVRGDYGYTF.

The CDR3 region is CASSPPGQGSEQYF. The rearrangement uses TRBV12-3 or TRBV12-4 and TRBJ2-7; the D gene TCRdb calls, TRBD1, cannot be checked with no DNA. There are 14 residues in the CDR3.

V and J are TRBV20-1 and TRBJ1-2. This CDR3 is 13 amino acids long. In germline, CDR1 is DFQATT, CDR2 SNEGSKA (reference sequence). The CDR3 region is CSARDWTSYGYTF.

J is TRBJ2-7 and V is TRBV5-1; TCRdb proposes TRBD1, but this gene call is untestable without DNA. This CDR3 is built from 13 residues. Germline CDR1 and CDR2: SGHRS and YFSETQ. CDR3: CASSLGGVDEQYF.

The rearrangement links TRBV7-8 to TRBJ1-1; the D gene TCRdb calls, TRBD1, cannot be checked with no DNA. The CDR3 is 14 residues long. CDR1 is SGHVS and CDR2 is FQNEAQ in the germline V gene. CDR3 loop: CASSLVQGNTEAFF.

The rearrangement links TRBV4-3 to TRBJ1-6; the D call of TRBD1 rests on TCRdb alone, since no DNA is present to check it. The CDR3 contains 14 residues. The germline V gene has CDR1 LGHNA and CDR2 YSLEER. The CDR3 protein is CASSQGTANSPLHF.

This chain joins TRBV20-1 and TRBJ1-1. Germline loops: CDR1 DFQATT, CDR2 SNEGSKA (reference sequence). The CDR3 spans 13 residues. Here the CDR3 reads CSARDNKNTEAFF.

The chain's CDR3 is CSVQLAGDPTDTQYF. J is TRBJ2-3 and V is TRBV29-1; no DNA is available, so the TRBD2 call from TCRdb remains unchecked. From germline, CDR1 is SQVTM and CDR2 ANQGSEA. The CDR3 spans 15 residues.

V and J are TRBV20-1 and TRBJ2-7; there is no DNA to check the TCRdb D call of TRBD1. The CDR3 has 13 residues. Germline lookup yields CDR1 DFQATT and CDR2 SNEGSKA (reference sequence). The CDR3 loop is CSARGDRAYEQYF.

The chain recombines TRBV1 with TRBJ2-1; lacking DNA, the TRBD1 call made by TCRdb goes unchecked. TRBV1 is marked as a pseudogene. The CDR3 length is 18 residues. Here the CDR3 reads CTSSQDWETGPEPNEQFF.

The gene calls are TRBV6-5 and TRBJ2-1; the TCRdb D gene call, TRBD1, has no DNA to confirm it. Germline V gene data show CDR1 as MNHEY and CDR2 as SVGAGI. The CDR3 has 13 residues. CDR3 in amino acids: CASTPGTFNEQFF.

V usage is TRBV20-1 and J usage is TRBJ2-5; lacking DNA, the TRBD1 call made by TCRdb goes unchecked. CDR3 size: 13 residues. Germline CDR1 DFQATT, CDR2 SNEGSKA (reference sequence). The CDR3 spells CSARGQGEETQYF.

The CDR3 region is CASSWDWGRGSYEQYF. The gene calls are TRBV6-5 and TRBJ2-7; TCRdb returns TRBD1, unconfirmable since there is no DNA. The germline V gene encodes CDR1 MNHEY and CDR2 SVGAGI. This CDR3 spans 16 amino acids.

The rearrangement uses TRBV7-2 and TRBJ1-1; TCRdb returns TRBD1, unconfirmable since there is no DNA. The CDR3 has 18 amino acids. Germline-derived CDR1 and CDR2 are SGHTA and FQGNSA. The CDR3 sequence is CASSSPSPEGQINTEAFF. The full variable domain, in which reference TRBV7-2 and TRBJ1-1 provide the parts outside the CDR3, is GAGVSQSPSNKVTEKGKDVELRCDPISGHTALYWYRQSLGQGLEFLIYFQGNSAPDKSGLPSDRFSAERTGGSVSTLTIQRTQQEDSAVYLCASSSPSPEGQINTEAFFGQGTRLTVV.

The chain couples TRBV15 to TRBJ2-1; as DNA is missing, the TRBD1 call by TCRdb cannot be tested. CDR3 length equals 17 residues. Germline CDR1 reads LNHNV; CDR2 reads YYDKDF (reference sequence). CDR3 amino acids: CATSRSTGTGVFNEQFF.

The V call is TRBV7-2, the J call TRBJ2-7. Germline V lookup: CDR1 SGHTA, CDR2 FQGNSA. The CDR3 contains 15 residues. The chain's CDR3 is CASSLGLAEIYEQYF.

This chain joins TRBV7-9 and TRBJ2-2; TCRdb outputs TRBD1, but without DNA this stays unchecked. The CDR3 runs 15 residues. The germline V gene has CDR1 SEHNR and CDR2 FQNEAQ (reference sequence). Here the CDR3 reads CASSAGTGDIGELFF.

CDR3 loop: CASSDGGTQYF. The V gene is TRBV25-1, the J gene TRBJ2-5; absent DNA, TCRdb's TRBD1 call cannot be checked. CDR1 is MGHDK and CDR2 is SYGVNS in the germline V gene. The CDR3 is 11 residues long.

The chain carries TRBV20-1 and TRBJ1-5; TCRdb outputs TRBD1, but without DNA this stays unchecked. The germline gives CDR1 DFQATT, CDR2 SNEGSKA (reference sequence). CDR3 length equals 14 residues. The CDR3 reads CSARSPGPNQPQHF.

The rearrangement uses TRBV6-5 and TRBJ2-1; TCRdb returns TRBD1, unconfirmable since there is no DNA. The CDR3 covers 14 residues. Germline V gene sequence: CDR1 MNHEY, CDR2 SVGAGI. The CDR3 sequence is CASSYIQGYNEQFF.

The chain recombines TRBV29-1 with TRBJ2-1; TCRdb calls TRBD2, which cannot be checked without DNA. Germline-derived CDR1 and CDR2 are SQVTM and ANQGSEA. The CDR3 is 15 amino acids. CDR3 loop: CSAALAGGPYNEQFF.

J is TRBJ1-2 and V is TRBV29-1; lacking DNA, the TRBD1 call made by TCRdb goes unchecked. The CDR3 consists of 16 residues. Germline V gene sequence: CDR1 SQVTM, CDR2 ANQGSEA. The CDR3 is CSVLPPLHPIFYGYTF. The variable domain in full, with the rest retrieved from reference TRBV29-1 and TRBJ1-2, is SAVISQKPSRDICQRGTSLTIQCQVDSQVTMMFWYRQQPGQSLTLIATANQGSEATYESGFVIDKFPISRPNLTFSTLTVSNMSPEDSSIYLCSVLPPLHPIFYGYTFGSGTRLTVV.

V gene TRBV20-1 combines with J gene TRBJ2-7; TCRdb designates TRBD2, a call that cannot be tested without DNA. CDR1 DFQATT and CDR2 SNEGSKA come from the germline V gene (reference sequence). The CDR3 contains 15 residues. The CDR3 sequence is CSARLQREGLFEQYF.

CDR3 amino acids: CASSRDSQLTGELFF. This chain joins TRBV7-9 and TRBJ2-2; TCRdb outputs TRBD1, but without DNA this stays unchecked. Germline V gives CDR1 SEHNR, CDR2 FQNEAQ (reference sequence). CDR3 length: 15 residues.

The chain combines TRBV7-9 with TRBJ1-5. The germline CDR1 and CDR2 sequences are SEHNR and FQNEAQ (reference sequence). There are 13 residues in the CDR3. CDR3: CASSFDRNQPQHF.

This chain uses TRBV29-1 with TRBJ2-1; TCRdb proposes TRBD2, but this gene call is untestable without DNA. Germline CDR1 SQVTM, CDR2 ANQGSEA. CDR3 length equals 12 residues. The CDR3 protein is CSVPGLADEQFF.

The V gene is TRBV12-3 or TRBV12-4, the J gene TRBJ1-5. The CDR3 sequence is 13 residues long. The CDR3 region is CASSQTADQPQQF.